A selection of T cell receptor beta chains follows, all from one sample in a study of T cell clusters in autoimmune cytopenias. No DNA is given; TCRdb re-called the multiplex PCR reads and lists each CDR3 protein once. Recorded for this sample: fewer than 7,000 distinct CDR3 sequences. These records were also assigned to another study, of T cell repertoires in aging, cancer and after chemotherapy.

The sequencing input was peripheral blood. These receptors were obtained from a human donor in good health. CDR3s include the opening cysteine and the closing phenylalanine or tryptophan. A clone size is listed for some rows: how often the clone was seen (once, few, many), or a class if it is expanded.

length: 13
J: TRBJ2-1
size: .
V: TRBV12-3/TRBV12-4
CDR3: CASRAGGQNEQFF

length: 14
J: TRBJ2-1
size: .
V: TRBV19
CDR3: CASSIRQGYNEQFF

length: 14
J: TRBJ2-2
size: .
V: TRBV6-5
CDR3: CASSYRKNTGELFF

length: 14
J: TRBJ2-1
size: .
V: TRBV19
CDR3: CASASGRTVNEQFF

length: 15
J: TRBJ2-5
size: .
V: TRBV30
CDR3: CAWSVGRDFQETQYF

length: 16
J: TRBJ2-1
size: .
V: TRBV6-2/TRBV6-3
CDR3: CASSYSTGGLNNEQFF

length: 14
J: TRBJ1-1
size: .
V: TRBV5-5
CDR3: CASSLVGRSTEAFF

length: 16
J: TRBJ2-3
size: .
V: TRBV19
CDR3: CASSIVLAHTTDTQYF

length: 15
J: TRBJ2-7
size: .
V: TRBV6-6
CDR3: CASSYSGDGSYEQYF

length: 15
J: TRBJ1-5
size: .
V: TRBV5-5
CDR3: CASSFRDRQVQPQHF

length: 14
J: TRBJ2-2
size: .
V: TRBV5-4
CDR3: CASSWGQGPGELFF

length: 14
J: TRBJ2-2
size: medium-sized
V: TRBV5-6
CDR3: CASRGLAGAGELFF

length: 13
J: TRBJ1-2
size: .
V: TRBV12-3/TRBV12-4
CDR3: CASSKGADYGYTF

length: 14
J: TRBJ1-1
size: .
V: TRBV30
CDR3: CAWSGTSGLSEAFF

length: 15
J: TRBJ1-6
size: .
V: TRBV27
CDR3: CASMDRSSYNSPLHF

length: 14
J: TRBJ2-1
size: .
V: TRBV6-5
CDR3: CASSEHPLLEEQFF

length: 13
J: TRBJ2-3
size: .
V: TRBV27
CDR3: CARYAGDTDTQYF

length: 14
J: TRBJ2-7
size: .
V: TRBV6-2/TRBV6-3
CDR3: CATRGSGLTYEQYF

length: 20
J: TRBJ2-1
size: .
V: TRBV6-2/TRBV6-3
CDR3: CASDRPGGVPGLAGGDEQFF

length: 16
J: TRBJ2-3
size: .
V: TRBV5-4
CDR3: CASSPPGQGSTDTQYF

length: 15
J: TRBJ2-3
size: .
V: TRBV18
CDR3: CASSGLAPFTDTQYF

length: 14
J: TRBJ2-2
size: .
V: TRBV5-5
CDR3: CASSLTGMRGELFF

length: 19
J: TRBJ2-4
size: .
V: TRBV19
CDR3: CASSKPQGLAGLAKNIQYF

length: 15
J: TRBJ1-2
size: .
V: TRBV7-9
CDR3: CASSRTGEANYGYTF

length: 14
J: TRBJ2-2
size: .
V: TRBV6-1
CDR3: CASRGAGSTGELFF

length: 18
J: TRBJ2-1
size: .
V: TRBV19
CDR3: CASSAQGLAAPSYNEQFF

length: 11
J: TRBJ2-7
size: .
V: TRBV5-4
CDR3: CASSSEYEQYF

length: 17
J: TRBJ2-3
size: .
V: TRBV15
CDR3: CATSKDGGVSPTDTQYF

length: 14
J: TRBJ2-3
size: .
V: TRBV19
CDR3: CASSISKGGLTQYF

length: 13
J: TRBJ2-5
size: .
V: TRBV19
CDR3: CASSIGRPYEQYF

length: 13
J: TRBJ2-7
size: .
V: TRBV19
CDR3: CATERPGGYEQYF

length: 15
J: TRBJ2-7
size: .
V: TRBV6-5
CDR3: CASSYTGGRWSEQYF

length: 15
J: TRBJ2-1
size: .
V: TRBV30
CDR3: CAWSVMASGRGEQFF

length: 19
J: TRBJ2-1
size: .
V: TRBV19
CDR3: CASSIEGTSGTISYNEQFF

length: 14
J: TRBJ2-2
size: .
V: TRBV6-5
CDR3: CASSPDWNTGELFF

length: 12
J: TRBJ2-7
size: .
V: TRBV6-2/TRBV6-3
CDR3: CASSSLTYEQYF

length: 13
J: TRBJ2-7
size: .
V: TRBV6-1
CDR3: CASSEADWGEQYF

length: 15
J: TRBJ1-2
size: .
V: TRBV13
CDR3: CASRRKGQGTYGYTF

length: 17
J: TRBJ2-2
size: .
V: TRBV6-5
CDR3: CATLYSPGQINTGELFF

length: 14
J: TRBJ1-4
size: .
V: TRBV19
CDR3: CASSPRPNNEKLFF

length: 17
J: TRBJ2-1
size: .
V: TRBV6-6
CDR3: CASSYSRGGGAYNEQFF

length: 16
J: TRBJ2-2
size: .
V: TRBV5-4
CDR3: CASSPLAGETTGELFF

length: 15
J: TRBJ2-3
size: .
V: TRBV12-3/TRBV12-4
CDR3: CASSPRGGATDTQYF

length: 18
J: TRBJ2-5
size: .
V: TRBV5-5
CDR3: CASSPEWTSGILQETQYF

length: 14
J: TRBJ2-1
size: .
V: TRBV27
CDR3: CASSWAGGPNEQFF

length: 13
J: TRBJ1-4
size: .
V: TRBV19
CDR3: CASSSDRNEKLFF

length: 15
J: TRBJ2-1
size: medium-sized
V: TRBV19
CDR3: CASSPGGRVYNEQFF

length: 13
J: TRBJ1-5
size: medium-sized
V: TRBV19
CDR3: CASRAQSNQPQHF

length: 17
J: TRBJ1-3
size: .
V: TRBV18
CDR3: CASSPNPPSLSGNTIYF